The 30 T cell receptor beta chains listed next were all sequenced from one sample in a study of molecular identifiers for immune sequencing clone quantification. TCRdb reanalysed the PCR reads using MiXCR and keeps one entry per CDR3 protein. Seen here are approximately 630,000 distinct CDR3 sequences, 25% observed once, and the top ten hold roughly 0.83%. Material for sequencing was naive CD8+ T cells from blood, with Jurkat cell RNA spiked in. The subset was: FACS-sorted CD8+CD4-CCR7+CD45RA+ naive T cells. Receptors were obtained from a human donor in good health. Some libraries in this study had Jurkat cell RNA spiked in.

Concerning this clonotype: This may arise from a read error, as a much more abundant clone is one base away. The chain carries TRBV30 and TRBJ2-7; D call uncertain. From germline, CDR1 is GTSNPN and CDR2 SVGIG (reference sequence). V gave up 1 base and J gave up 3 bases, with 4 bases separating them. The CDR3 runs 11 residues. The CDR3 here is CAWSAHYEQYF. CDR3 sequence (DNA): TGTGCCTGGAGTGCTCACTACGAGCAGTACTTC.

This clonotype was observed a few times. The rearrangement joins TRBV5-1 to TRBJ2-2, with 8 bases fitting TRBD1. Trimming at V came to 3 bases and at J to 4 bases, leaving 8 bases not matched to a gene. The CDR3 length is 16 residues. Germline V gene lookup returns CDR1 SGHRS and CDR2 YFSETQ. In DNA form, the CDR3 reads TGCGCCAGCAGCTCGCAGACAGGGGAGGCCACCGGGGAGCTGTTTTTT. It translates to CASSSQTGEATGELFF.

This clonotype was detected only a few times. The chain is built from TRBV6-5 and TRBJ1-1, with 8 bases that match TRBD1. The CDR3 consists of 15 residues. V was clipped by 2 bases and J by 1 base; unmatched bases: 3. Germline values: CDR1 MNHEY, CDR2 SVGAGI. The CDR3 is CASSYETGANTEAFF. In nucleotides, the CDR3 is TGTGCCAGCAGTTACGAGACAGGGGCGAACACTGAAGCTTTCTTT.

In the case of this clonotype: Because it lacks the conserved phenylalanine or tryptophan at the end, this CDR3 is likely a read error. V is TRBV2 and J is TRBJ2-3, with 7 bases that match TRBD1. Germline CDR1 reads SNHLY; CDR2 reads FYNNEI. Unmatched junction bases numbered 7, after V lost 8 bases and J lost 2 bases. This CDR3 is 14 amino acids long. The CDR3 protein is CASGPGQPTDTQYY. CDR3 sequence (DNA): TGTGCCAGCGGTCCGGGACAGCCCACAGATACGCAGTATTAT.

Remarks on this clonotype: This could be a read error, since a much larger clone is one nucleotide away. The gene calls are TRBV9 and TRBJ1-1; D perhaps matches TRBD1 (5 bases). V was trimmed by 7 bases and J by 1 base, leaving 17 bases between them. Germline CDR1 is SGDLS and CDR2 is YYNGEE. The CDR3 runs to 15 residues. CDR3: CASGESQGANTEAFF. In DNA form, the CDR3 reads TGTGCCAGCGGAGAGAGCCAGGGTGCGAACACTGAAGCTTTCTTT.

The table lists this clonotype with a few counts. The CDR3 DNA is TGTGCCAGCAGTTTTATAATGAGGATGGGACACACTGAAGCTTTCTTT. The encoded protein is CASSFIMRMGHTEAFF. V gene TRBV12-3 or TRBV12-4 combines with J gene TRBJ1-1, with a weak D call TRBD1 (5 bases). The length of the CDR3 is 16 residues. V was pared by 3 bases and J by 3 bases, with 17 bases between.

The CDR3 DNA sequence: TGTGCCAGTAGTCCGAGCCATAGGGAGACCCAGTACTTC. Translation gives CASSPSHRETQYF. The rearrangement uses TRBV19 and TRBJ2-5, with unresolved D. The V gene's germline CDR1 is LNHDA and CDR2 SQIVND (reference sequence). V dropped 5 bases and J dropped 5 bases, with 12 bases sitting between them. The CDR3 contains 13 residues.

In its sample, this clonotype was seen many times. This chain uses TRBV20-1 with TRBJ2-7, with 12 bases that match TRBD2. The CDR3 covers 16 residues. V lost 7 bases to trimming and J lost 2 bases; unmatched junction nucleotides: 12. Germline V CDR1 and CDR2: DFQATT, SNEGSKA (reference sequence). CDR3: CSGAFPGTSGPYEQYF. The CDR3 coding sequence is TGCAGTGGGGCCTTTCCCGGGACTAGCGGGCCCTACGAGCAGTACTTC.

This clonotype was seen at least ten times. V usage is TRBV20-1 and J usage is TRBJ2-7; 14 bases line up with TRBD2. In germline, CDR1 is DFQATT, CDR2 SNEGSKA (reference sequence). The length of the CDR3 is 14 residues. The V segment lost 4 bases and the J segment 4 bases; nucleotides outside the gene matches: 3. CDR3 protein: CSATRTSGGYEQYF. The CDR3 DNA reads TGCAGTGCTACTAGGACTAGCGGGGGGTACGAGCAGTACTTC.

This clonotype has more than one count but fewer than ten. V usage is TRBV19 and J usage is TRBJ2-7, with 8 bases identical to TRBD1. This CDR3 has 15 residues. The J segment lost 4 bases and the V segment lost 6 bases, leaving 11 bases of the junction unmatched. Germline V lookup: CDR1 LNHDA, CDR2 SQIVND (reference sequence). This chain's CDR3 is CASRWSADRVYEQYF. CDR3 sequence (DNA): TGTGCCAGTAGGTGGAGTGCGGACAGGGTGTACGAGCAGTACTTC.

This clonotype has ten or more counts. J is TRBJ2-2 and V is TRBV9; 9 bases match TRBD2. This CDR3 region has 12 residues. CDR1 is SGDLS and CDR2 is YYNGEE in the germline V gene. J gave up 12 bases and V 3 bases, and 3 bases lay outside the gene matches. The CDR3 sequence is CASSDGTSKLFF. The CDR3 bases are TGTGCCAGCAGCGACGGGACTAGCAAGCTGTTTTTT.

Remarks on this clonotype: A much bigger clone sits one base away, suggesting this may be a read error. Likely a read error: the CDR3 ends without its conserved phenylalanine or tryptophan. V usage is TRBV11-2 and J usage is TRBJ2-3, with TRBD1 matching 8 bases. V shed 8 bases, J shed 5 bases, and the junction held 12 bases outside the gene matches. Germline V gives CDR1 SGHAT, CDR2 FQNNGV. This CDR3 is 15 amino acids long. The CDR3 DNA follows: TGTGCCAGCCAAAGGACAGGGCTCCCCGGAGATACGCAGTATTTA. This encodes CASQRTGLPGDTQYL.

The gene calls are TRBV10-3 and TRBJ2-7; D might be TRBD1 or TRBD2, each matching 5 bases. CDR3 length: 15 residues. Trimming took off 6 bases at V and 0 bases at J, with 15 bases between the two ends. Per the germline V gene, CDR1 is ENHRY and CDR2 is SYGVKD. This CDR3 is CAIRWDGKSSYEQYF. CDR3 sequence (DNA): TGTGCCATCAGGTGGGACGGTAAGAGCTCCTACGAGCAGTACTTC.

This clonotype was counted ten times or more. The chain links TRBV30 to TRBJ2-3; no clear D. Germline CDR1 GTSNPN, CDR2 SVGIG (reference sequence). The CDR3 runs to 11 residues. V was pared by 1 base and J by 6 bases, with 5 bases between. In nucleotides, the CDR3 is TGTGCCTGGAGTGAGGTGGATACGCAGTATTTT. Protein sequence: CAWSEVDTQYF.

The sample holds one count of this clonotype. A much more abundant neighbour one base away suggests this may be a read error. The CDR3 end shows no conserved phenylalanine or tryptophan, and so a read error is likely. The chain is built from TRBV10-3 and TRBJ2-7; TRBD1 agrees at 9 bases. CDR1 ENHRY and CDR2 SYGVKD come from the germline V gene. CDR3 length: 14 amino acids. Trimming removed 6 bases from V and 4 bases from J; junction bases left unmatched: 7. The CDR3 sequence is CAIRETGGQYEQYL. CDR3 DNA: TGTGCCATCAGGGAAACAGGGGGCCAGTACGAGCAGTACTTG.

The chain employs TRBV28 and TRBJ1-3; D may be TRBD1 (5 bases). The CDR3 runs to 16 residues. Trimming cost V 5 bases and J 0 bases, with 14 bases left between them. Germline CDR1 and CDR2: MDHEN and SYDVKM. The CDR3 protein is CASSMGPVVSGNTIYF. The CDR3 region has the DNA TGTGCCAGCAGTATGGGGCCAGTGGTCTCTGGAAACACCATATATTTT.

The chain carries TRBV11-2 and TRBJ2-1, with D unresolved. V was clipped by 0 bases and J by 5 bases, with 5 bases between them. CDR1 is SGHAT and CDR2 is FQNNGV in the germline V gene. This CDR3 region has 13 residues. The CDR3 nucleotides are TGTGCCAGCAGCTTAGAATTACACAATGAGCAGTTCTTC. Residues: CASSLELHNEQFF. Full variable domain (rest looked up from reference TRBV11-2 and TRBJ2-1): EAGVAQSPRYKIIEKRQSVAFWCNPISGHATLYWYQQILGQGPKLLIQFQNNGVVDDSQLPKDRFSAERLKGVDSTLKIQPAKLEDSAVYLCASSLELHNEQFFGPGTRLTVL.

Ten or more counts support this clonotype. This sequence joins TRBV4-1 and TRBJ2-3; 10 nucleotides align to TRBD1. V lost 4 bases, J lost 3 bases, and 4 bases stayed unmatched. This CDR3 has 15 amino acids. Germline CDR1 MGHRA, CDR2 YSYEKL. The CDR3 region is CASSRGTGVTDTQYF. CDR3 DNA sequence: TGCGCCAGCAGCCGAGGGACAGGGGTGACAGATACGCAGTATTTT.

Many counts were recorded for this clonotype. The genes are TRBV7-9 and TRBJ2-7, with a weak D call TRBD1 (5 bases). The germline CDR1 and CDR2 sequences are SEHNR and FQNEAQ (reference sequence). This CDR3 comprises 13 residues. The germline V and J ends were trimmed by 0 bases and 4 bases, with 7 bases remaining between them. Here the CDR3 reads CASSLAQGYEQYF. The CDR3 region has the DNA TGTGCCAGCAGCTTAGCGCAGGGTTACGAGCAGTACTTC.

As for this clonotype: One junction end disagrees with the germline gene, perhaps due to a read error. The chain is built from TRBV4-3 and TRBJ2-7, with 8 bases that match TRBD1. The CDR3 is 15 amino acids. The germline V gene encodes CDR1 LGHNA and CDR2 YSLEER. The CDR3 DNA is TGCGCCCGCAGCCAAGAAGGGGGACAGGAGTACGAGCCGTACTTC. This encodes CARSQEGGQEYEPYF.

The J gene is TRBJ2-2, the V gene TRBV9; TRBD1 agrees at 7 bases. V shed 0 bases, J shed 3 bases, and the junction held 8 bases outside the gene matches. This CDR3 is 17 amino acids long. Germline V gene sequence: CDR1 SGDLS, CDR2 YYNGEE. CDR3 DNA: TGTGCCAGCAGCGTAGGGAGCAGGGGGTTCGACACCGGGGAGCTGTTTTTT. Protein sequence: CASSVGSRGFDTGELFF. Based on the CDR3 plus reference TRBV9 and TRBJ2-2, the full variable domain is DSGVTQTPKHLITATGQRVTLRCSPRSGDLSVYWYQQSLDQGLQFLIQYYNGEERAKGNILERFSAQQFPDLHSELNLSSLELGDSALYFCASSVGSRGFDTGELFFGEGSRLTVL.

The rearrangement joins TRBV19 to TRBJ2-2; D possibly corresponds to TRBD2 (6 bases). Germline loops: CDR1 LNHDA, CDR2 SQIVND (reference sequence). Trimming shortened V by 10 bases and J by 5 bases, and 17 bases separated the two germline ends. CDR3 size: 14 residues. CDR3 sequence (DNA): TGTGCCACCCATAGACGGGGGTGGACCGGGGAGCTGTTTTTT. Protein product: CATHRRGWTGELFF.

The V gene is TRBV20-1, the J gene TRBJ2-3; 7 nucleotides match TRBD2. Germline V gene sequence: CDR1 DFQATT, CDR2 SNEGSKA (reference sequence). This CDR3 has 15 amino acids. V shed 3 bases and J 5 bases; nucleotides not matched to a gene: 11. The CDR3 bases are TGCAGTGCTAGTAGTGGGGGGGGGAGGGTAGATACGCAGTATTTT. Protein sequence: CSASSGGGRVDTQYF.

As regards this clonotype: This could be a read error, since a much larger clone is one nucleotide away. V gene TRBV7-9 combines with J gene TRBJ2-1, with 8 nucleotides matching TRBD1. Germline CDR1 and CDR2: SEHNR and FQNEAQ (reference sequence). The CDR3 covers 14 residues. The CDR3 bases are TGTGCCGGCAGCTTAGTTTCAGGGGGCGGTGAGCAGTTCTTC. This translates into CAGSLVSGGGEQFF. Looking up the rest from reference TRBV7-9 and TRBJ2-1 gives the full variable domain: DTGVSQNPRHKITKRGQNVTFRCDPISEHNRLYWYRQTLGQGPEFLTYFQNEAQLEKSRLLSDRFSAERPKGSFSTLEIQRTEQGDSAMYLCAGSLVSGGGEQFFGPGTRLTVL.

The V call is TRBV10-3, the J call TRBJ2-3; D remains ambiguous. Germline V lookup: CDR1 ENHRY, CDR2 SYGVKD. Trimming removed 6 bases from V and 6 bases from J, with 7 bases in between. The CDR3 extends over 11 amino acids. In DNA, the CDR3 is TGTGCCATCAGGGTCCCCGATACGCAGTATTTT. Residues: CAIRVPDTQYF.

This clonotype came up a few times. This sequence joins TRBV19 and TRBJ2-7, with 13 bases fitting TRBD2. Trimming removed 5 bases from V and 6 bases from J; junction bases left unmatched: 7. CDR1 LNHDA and CDR2 SQIVND come from the germline V gene (reference sequence). This CDR3 comprises 15 residues. The CDR3: CASSAGLAGVSEQYF. As DNA, the CDR3 is TGTGCCAGTAGTGCCGGACTAGCGGGAGTATCCGAGCAGTACTTC.

A few counts support this clonotype. This sequence joins TRBV4-2 and TRBJ2-5; TRBD2 aligns across 10 bases. This CDR3 is 15 amino acids long. V lost 2 bases to trimming and J lost 5 bases; unmatched junction nucleotides: 5. Germline assignment: CDR1 LGHNA and CDR2 YNFKEQ. As DNA, the CDR3 is TGTGCCAGCAGCCAATCACTAGCGGGACGGGAGACCCAGTACTTC. Translation gives CASSQSLAGRETQYF.

This clonotype has a handful of counts. This rearrangement joins TRBV19 to TRBJ2-3, with D tentatively TRBD2 (6 bases). Germline CDR1 is LNHDA and CDR2 is SQIVND (reference sequence). The CDR3 contains 17 residues. V lost 6 bases, J lost 2 bases, and 21 bases lay in between. CDR3 bases: TGTGCCAGTAGAATACAGACCTCTAGCGCCGTCACAGATACGCAGTATTTT. Translation gives CASRIQTSSAVTDTQYF.

Regarding this clonotype: A junction end diverges from the germline sequence, so it may reflect a read error. The V and J genes are TRBV10-2 and TRBJ2-7; D perhaps matches TRBD2 (6 bases). The germline V gene encodes CDR1 WSHSY and CDR2 SAAADI. This CDR3 is built from 14 residues. This chain's CDR3 is CASQFGGTSYELYF. CDR3 DNA: TGCGCCAGCCAATTTGGAGGGACCTCCTACGAGCTGTACTTC.

This clonotype showed up many times. This chain joins TRBV4-2 and TRBJ1-1; tentative D call: TRBD1 (5 bases). Germline assignment: CDR1 LGHNA and CDR2 YNFKEQ. Between the trimmed V and J ends, which lost 4 bases and 3 bases, there was a span of 12 bases. CDR3 length equals 14 residues. Written as DNA, the CDR3 is TGTGCCAGCAGCCCAGGTGGGGGGGACACTGAAGCTTTCTTT. This codes for CASSPGGGDTEAFF.